A few counts support the clone carrying this T cell receptor (beta chain). Germline V gives CDR1 SGHAT, CDR2 FQNNGV. The CDR3 consists of 13 residues. Unmatched junction bases numbered 4, after V lost 1 base and J lost 9 bases. This sample is drawn from a study of OX40 agonist ivuxolimab in advanced cancers. The repertoire was sequenced with immunoSEQ multiplex PCR; TCRdb's copy has only in-frame clones and lacks some. The sample includes tens of thousands of clones, under 85% seen only once; the top ten take 1% to 1.5%. The rearrangement uses TRBV11-2 and TRBJ2-7; 9 bases fit TRBD1. The clonotype originates from an adult with an advanced solid tumor such as melanoma, head and neck, liver or kidney cancer. Sequenced material: CD4+ or CD8+ T cells sorted from blood, taken in a trial of the OX40 agonist ivuxolimab. The CDR3 coding sequence is TGTGCCAGCAGCTTAGTCACAGGGGGCGTGCAGTACTTC. Translating gives CASSLVTGGVQYF.